The TCR beta chain under discussion was sequenced for a study of Ad26.COV2.S vaccination and SARS-CoV-2 variants. At the level of the study: Trial arm assignment for the donor was COV1001 Ad26.COV2.S. The vaccine Ad26.COV2.S was put into the muscle once, or twice with 56 days between.

Germline CDR1 reads KGHSH; CDR2 reads LQKENI. The CDR3 totals 12 residues. The V and J ends lost 3 bases and 10 bases respectively, with 12 bases between them. TCRdb keeps only in-frame clones here, not all; method: immunoSEQ multiplex PCR. The sample comprises 200,000 to 250,000 clones, around nine tenths of which are singletons, and approximately 12% rests with the top ten. Specified treatment: around 19 received Ad26.COV2.S at low or high dose, single or two shots; about five received placebo; per-sample allocation not given. After the first vaccine or placebo injection, samples were drawn on day 63.

The genes are TRBV18 and TRBJ2-5; unclear D gene. The sequence was collected from a person aged 18-60 years who received the Ad26.COV2.S COVID-19 vaccine or a placebo. The input for sequencing was peripheral blood, taken in a trial of Ad26.COV2.S vaccine versus placebo. The CDR3 is CASSPVGSHQYF. For the CDR3, the DNA is TGTGCCAGCTCACCGGTTGGCAGCCACCAGTACTTC.